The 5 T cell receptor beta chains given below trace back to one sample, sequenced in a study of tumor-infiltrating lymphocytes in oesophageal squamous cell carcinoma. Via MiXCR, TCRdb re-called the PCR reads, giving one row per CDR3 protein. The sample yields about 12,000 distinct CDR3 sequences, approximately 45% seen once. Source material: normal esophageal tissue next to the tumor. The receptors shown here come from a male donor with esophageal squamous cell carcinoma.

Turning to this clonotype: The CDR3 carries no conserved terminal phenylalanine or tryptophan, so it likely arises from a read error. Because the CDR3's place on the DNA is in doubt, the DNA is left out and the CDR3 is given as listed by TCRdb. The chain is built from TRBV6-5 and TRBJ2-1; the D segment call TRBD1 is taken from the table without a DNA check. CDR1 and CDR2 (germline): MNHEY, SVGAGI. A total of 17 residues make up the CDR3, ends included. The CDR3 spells CASSPQQGANYGYTFGS.

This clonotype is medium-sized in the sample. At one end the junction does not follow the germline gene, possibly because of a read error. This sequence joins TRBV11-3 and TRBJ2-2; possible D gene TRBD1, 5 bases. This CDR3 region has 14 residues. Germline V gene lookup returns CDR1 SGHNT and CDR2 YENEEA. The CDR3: CASNLGVDTGELFF. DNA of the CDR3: TGTGCCAGCAACTTAGGGGTGGACACCGGGGAGCTGTTTTTT. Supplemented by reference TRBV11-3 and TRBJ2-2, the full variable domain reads EAGVVQSPRYKIIEKKQPVAFWCNPISGHNTLYWYLQNLGQGPELLIRYENEEAVDDSQLPKDRFSAERLKGVDSTLKIQPAELGDSAVYLCASNLGVDTGELFFGEGSRLTVL.

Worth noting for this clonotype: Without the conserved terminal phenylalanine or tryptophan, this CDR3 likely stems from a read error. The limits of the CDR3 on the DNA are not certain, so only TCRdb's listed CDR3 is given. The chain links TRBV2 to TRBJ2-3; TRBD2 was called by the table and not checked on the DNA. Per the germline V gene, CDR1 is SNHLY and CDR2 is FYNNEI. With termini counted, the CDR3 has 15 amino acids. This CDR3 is CASSVSPWETQYFGP.

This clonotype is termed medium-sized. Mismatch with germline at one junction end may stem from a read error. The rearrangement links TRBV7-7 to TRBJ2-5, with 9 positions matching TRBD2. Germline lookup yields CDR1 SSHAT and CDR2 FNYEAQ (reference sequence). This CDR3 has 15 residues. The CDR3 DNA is TGTGCTAGCAGCCTCCGACTAGCGGAACAAGAGACCCAGTACTTC. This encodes CASSLRLAEQETQYF.

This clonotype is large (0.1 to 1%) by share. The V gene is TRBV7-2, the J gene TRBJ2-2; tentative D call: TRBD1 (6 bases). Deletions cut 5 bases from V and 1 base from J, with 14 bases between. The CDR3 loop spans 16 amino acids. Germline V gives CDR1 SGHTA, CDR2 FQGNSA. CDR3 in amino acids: CASSITDRENTGELFF. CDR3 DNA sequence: TGTGCCAGCAGCATAACGGACAGAGAGAACACCGGGGAGCTGTTTTTT.